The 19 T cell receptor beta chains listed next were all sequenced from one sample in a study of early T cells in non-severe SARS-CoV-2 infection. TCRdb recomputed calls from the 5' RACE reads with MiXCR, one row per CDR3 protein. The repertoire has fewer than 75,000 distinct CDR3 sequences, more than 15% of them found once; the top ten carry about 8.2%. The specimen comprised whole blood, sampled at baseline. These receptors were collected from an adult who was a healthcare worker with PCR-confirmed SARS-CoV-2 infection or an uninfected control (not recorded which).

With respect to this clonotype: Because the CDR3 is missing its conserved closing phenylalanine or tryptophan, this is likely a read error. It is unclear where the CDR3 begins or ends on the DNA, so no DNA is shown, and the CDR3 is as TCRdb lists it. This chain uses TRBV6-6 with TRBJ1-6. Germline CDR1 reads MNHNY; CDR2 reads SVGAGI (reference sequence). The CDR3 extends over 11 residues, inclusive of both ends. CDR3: CASSDRAQLYS.

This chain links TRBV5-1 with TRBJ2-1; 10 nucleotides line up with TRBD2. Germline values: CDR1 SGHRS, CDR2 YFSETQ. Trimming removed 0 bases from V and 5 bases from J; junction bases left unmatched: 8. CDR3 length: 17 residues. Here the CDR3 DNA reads TGCGCCAGCAGCTTGGCCGGAGTAGCGGGAGGTCACAATGAGCAGTTCTTC. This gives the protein CASSLAGVAGGHNEQFF.

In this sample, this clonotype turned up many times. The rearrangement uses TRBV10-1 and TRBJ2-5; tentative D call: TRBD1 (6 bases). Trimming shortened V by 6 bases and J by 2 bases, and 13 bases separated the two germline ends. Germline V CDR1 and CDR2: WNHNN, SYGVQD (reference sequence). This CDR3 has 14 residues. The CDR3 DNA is TGCGCCAGCAGATACAGGGAAGTACAAGAGACCCAGTACTTC. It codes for CASRYREVQETQYF.

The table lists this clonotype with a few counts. CDR3 in amino acids: CASSHTLGRQGRETQYF. The CDR3, as DNA: TGCGCCAGCAGCCATACACTCGGGCGACAAGGGAGGGAGACCCAGTACTTC. The V call is TRBV4-1, the J call TRBJ2-5; D is possibly TRBD2 (6 bases). With 3 bases removed from V and 5 bases from J, the gap between germline ends came to 22 bases. This CDR3 is 17 amino acids long. From germline, CDR1 is MGHRA and CDR2 YSYEKL.

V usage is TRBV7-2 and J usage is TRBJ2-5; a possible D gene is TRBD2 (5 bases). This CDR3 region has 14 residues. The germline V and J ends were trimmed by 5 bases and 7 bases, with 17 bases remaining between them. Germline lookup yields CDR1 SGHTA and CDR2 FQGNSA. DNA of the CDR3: TGTGCCAGCAGCCCAGAAGGGAGAGGCGGGACCCAGTACTTC. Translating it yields CASSPEGRGGTQYF.

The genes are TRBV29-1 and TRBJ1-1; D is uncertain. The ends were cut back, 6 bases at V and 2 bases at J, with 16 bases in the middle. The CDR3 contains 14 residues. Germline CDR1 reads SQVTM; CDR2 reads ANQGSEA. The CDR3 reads CSVLREPLNTEAFF. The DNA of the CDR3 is TGCAGCGTGCTCCGGGAACCACTTAACACTGAAGCTTTCTTT.

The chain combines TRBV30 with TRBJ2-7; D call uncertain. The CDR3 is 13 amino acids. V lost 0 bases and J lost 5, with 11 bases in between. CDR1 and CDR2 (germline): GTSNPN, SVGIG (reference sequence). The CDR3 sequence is CAWSVSVDHEQYF. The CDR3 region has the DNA TGTGCCTGGAGTGTAAGCGTGGACCACGAGCAGTACTTC.

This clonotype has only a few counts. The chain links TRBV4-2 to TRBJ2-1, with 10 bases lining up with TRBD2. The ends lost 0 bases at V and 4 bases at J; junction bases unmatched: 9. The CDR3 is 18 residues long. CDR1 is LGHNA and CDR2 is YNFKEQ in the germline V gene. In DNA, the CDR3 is TGTGCCAGCAGCCAAGATTGGGTACATAGCGGGGGGTACAATGAGCAGTTCTTC. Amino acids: CASSQDWVHSGGYNEQFF.

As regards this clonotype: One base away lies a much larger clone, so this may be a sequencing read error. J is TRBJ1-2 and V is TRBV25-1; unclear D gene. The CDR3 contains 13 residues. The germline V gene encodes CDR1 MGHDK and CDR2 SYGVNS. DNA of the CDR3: TGTACCAGCAGTGAATCCCAACCTGGTGGCTACACCTTC. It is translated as CTSSESQPGGYTF.

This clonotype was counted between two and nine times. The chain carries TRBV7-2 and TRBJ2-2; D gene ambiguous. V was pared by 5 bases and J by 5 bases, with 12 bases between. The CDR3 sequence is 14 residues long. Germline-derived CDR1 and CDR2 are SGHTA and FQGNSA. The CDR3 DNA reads TGTGCCAGCAGCCTTACCCGTCGAACCGGGGAGCTGTTTTTT. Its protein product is CASSLTRRTGELFF.

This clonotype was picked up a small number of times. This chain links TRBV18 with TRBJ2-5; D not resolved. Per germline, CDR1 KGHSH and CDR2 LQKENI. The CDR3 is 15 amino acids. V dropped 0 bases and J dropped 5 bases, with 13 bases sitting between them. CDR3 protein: CASSPPTQHRETQYF. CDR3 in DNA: TGTGCCAGCTCACCACCGACCCAACACCGGGAGACCCAGTACTTC.

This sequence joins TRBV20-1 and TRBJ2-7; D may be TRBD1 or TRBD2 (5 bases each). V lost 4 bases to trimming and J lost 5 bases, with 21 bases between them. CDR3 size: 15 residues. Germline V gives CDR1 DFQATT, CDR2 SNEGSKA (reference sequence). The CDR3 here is CSATDPGTAVDEQYF. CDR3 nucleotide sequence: TGCAGTGCTACGGATCCCGGGACGGCCGTCGACGAGCAGTACTTC.

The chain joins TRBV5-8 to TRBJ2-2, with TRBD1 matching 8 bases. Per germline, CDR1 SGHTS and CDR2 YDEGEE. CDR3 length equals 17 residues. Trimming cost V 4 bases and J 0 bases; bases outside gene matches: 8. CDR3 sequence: CASSPLRTGPNTGELFF. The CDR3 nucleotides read TGTGCCAGCAGCCCGCTTAGGACAGGGCCGAACACCGGGGAGCTGTTTTTT.

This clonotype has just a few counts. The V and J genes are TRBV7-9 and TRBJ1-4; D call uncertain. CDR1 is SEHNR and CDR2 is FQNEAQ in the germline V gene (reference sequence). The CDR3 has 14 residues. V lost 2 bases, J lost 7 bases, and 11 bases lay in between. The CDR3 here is CASSLQQNIEKLFF. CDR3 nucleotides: TGTGCCAGCAGCTTACAGCAGAATATTGAAAAACTGTTTTTT. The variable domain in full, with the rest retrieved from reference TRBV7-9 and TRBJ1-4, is DTGVSQNPRHKITKRGQNVTFRCDPISEHNRLYWYRQTLGQGPEFLTYFQNEAQLEKSRLLSDRFSAERPKGSFSTLEIQRTEQGDSAMYLCASSLQQNIEKLFFGSGTQLSVL.

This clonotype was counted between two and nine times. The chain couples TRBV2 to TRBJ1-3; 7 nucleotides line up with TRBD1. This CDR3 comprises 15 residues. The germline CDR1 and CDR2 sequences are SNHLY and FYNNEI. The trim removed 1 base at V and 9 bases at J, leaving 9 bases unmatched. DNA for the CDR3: TGTGCCAGCAGTGAAGTTGAGGGGGCTCTACCCACCATATATTTT. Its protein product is CASSEVEGALPTIYF. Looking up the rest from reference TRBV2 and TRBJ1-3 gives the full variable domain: EPEVTQTPSHQVTQMGQEVILRCVPISNHLYFYWYRQILGQKVEFLVSFYNNEISEKSEIFDDQFSVERPDGSNFTLKIRSTKLEDSAMYFCASSEVEGALPTIYFGEGSWLTVV.

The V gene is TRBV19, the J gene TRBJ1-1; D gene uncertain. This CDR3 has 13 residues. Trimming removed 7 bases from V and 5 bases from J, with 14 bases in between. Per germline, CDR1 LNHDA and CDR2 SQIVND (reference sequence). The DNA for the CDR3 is TGTGCCAGTATTCCAGGTGGTAGGACTGAAGCTTTCTTT. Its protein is CASIPGGRTEAFF. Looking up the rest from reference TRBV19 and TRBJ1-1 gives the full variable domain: DGGITQSPKYLFRKEGQNVTLSCEQNLNHDAMYWYRQDPGQGLRLIYYSQIVNDFQKGDIAEGYSVSREKKESFPLTVTSAQKNPTAFYLCASIPGGRTEAFFGQGTRLTVV.

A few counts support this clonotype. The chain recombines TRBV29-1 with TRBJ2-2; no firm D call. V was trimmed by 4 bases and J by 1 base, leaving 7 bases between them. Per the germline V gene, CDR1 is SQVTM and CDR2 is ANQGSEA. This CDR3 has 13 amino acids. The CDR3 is CSVGSGNTGELFF. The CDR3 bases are TGCAGCGTTGGTTCAGGGAACACCGGGGAGCTGTTTTTT.

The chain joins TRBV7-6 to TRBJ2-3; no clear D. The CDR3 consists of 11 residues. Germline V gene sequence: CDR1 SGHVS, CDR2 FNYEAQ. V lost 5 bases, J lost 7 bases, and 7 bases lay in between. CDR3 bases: TGTGCCAGCAGCGCCGGTAATACGCAGTATTTT. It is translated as CASSAGNTQYF.

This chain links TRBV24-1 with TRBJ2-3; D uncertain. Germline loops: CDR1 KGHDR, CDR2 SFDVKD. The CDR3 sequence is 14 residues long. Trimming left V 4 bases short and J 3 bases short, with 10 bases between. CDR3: CATSDLTKTDTQYF. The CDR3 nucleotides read TGTGCCACCAGTGACTTGACCAAAACAGATACGCAGTATTTT.